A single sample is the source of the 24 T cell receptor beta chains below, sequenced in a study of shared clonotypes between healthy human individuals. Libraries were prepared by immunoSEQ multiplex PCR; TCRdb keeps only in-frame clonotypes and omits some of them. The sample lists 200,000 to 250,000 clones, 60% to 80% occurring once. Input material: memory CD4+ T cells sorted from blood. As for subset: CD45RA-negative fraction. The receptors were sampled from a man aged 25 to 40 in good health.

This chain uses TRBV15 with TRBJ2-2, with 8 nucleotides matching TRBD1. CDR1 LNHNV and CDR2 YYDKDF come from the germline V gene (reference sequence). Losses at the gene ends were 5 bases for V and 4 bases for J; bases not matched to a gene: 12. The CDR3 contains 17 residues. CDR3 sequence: CATSHLQGDSSTGELFF. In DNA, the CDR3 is TGTGCCACCAGCCACCTACAGGGGGATAGTAGCACCGGGGAGCTGTTTTTT.

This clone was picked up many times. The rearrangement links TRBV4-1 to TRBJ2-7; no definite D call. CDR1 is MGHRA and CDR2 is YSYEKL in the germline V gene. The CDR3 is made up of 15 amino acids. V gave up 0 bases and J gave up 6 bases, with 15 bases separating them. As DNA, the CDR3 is TGCGCCAGCAGCCAAGATGCCCTTCCGTCGGGCGAGCAGTACTTC. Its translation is CASSQDALPSGEQYF.

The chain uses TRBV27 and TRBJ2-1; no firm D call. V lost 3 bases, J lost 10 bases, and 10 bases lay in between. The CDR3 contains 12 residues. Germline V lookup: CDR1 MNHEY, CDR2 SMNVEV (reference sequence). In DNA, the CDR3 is TGTGCCAGCAGTTTTCCCAGTGGGGAGCAGTTCTTC. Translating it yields CASSFPSGEQFF.

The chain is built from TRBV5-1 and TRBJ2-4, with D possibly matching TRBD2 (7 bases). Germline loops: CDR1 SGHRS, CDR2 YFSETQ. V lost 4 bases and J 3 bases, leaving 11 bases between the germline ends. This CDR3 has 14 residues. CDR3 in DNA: TGCGCCAGCAGCCCGGGGGGCGTCAAAAACATTCAGTACTTC. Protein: CASSPGGVKNIQYF.

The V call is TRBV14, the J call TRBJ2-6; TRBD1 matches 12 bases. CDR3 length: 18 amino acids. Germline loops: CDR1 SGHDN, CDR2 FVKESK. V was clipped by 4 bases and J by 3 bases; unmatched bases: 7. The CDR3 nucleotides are TGTGCCAGCAGCCGAACGGGGACAGGGGGCTTTGGGGCCAACGTCCTGACTTTC. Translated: CASSRTGTGGFGANVLTF.

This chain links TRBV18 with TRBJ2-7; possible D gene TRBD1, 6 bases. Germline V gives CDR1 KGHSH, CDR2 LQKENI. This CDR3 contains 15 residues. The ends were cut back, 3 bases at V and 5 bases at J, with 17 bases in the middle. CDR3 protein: CASSPEGGWVHEQYF. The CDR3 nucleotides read TGTGCCAGCTCACCGGAAGGGGGATGGGTCCACGAGCAGTACTTC.

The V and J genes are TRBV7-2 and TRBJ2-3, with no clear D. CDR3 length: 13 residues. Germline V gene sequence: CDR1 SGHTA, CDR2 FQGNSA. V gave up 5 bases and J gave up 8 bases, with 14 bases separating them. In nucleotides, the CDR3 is TGTGCCAGCAGCCCCCCTATTTCGGGTACGCAGTATTTT. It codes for CASSPPISGTQYF.

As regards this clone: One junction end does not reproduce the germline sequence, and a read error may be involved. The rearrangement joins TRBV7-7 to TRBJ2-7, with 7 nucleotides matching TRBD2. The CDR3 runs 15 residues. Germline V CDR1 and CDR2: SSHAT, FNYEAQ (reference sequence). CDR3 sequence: CASSLRVGGYYEQYF. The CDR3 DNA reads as TGTGCTAGCAGCTTAAGGGTCGGGGGGTACTACGAGCAGTACTTC.

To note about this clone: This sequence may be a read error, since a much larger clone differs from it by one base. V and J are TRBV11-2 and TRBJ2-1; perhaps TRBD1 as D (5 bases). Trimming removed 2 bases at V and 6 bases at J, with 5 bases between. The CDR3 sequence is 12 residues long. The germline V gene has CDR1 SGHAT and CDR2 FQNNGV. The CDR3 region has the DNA TGTGCCAGCAGCTTACAGGGCAATGAGCAGTTCTTC. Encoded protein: CASSLQGNEQFF.

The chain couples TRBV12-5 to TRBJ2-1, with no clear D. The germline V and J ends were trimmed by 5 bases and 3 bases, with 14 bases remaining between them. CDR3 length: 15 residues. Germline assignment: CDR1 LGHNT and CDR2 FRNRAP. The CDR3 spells CASGVTHRSYNEQFF. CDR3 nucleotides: TGTGCTAGTGGTGTTACACATCGGAGCTACAATGAGCAGTTCTTC.

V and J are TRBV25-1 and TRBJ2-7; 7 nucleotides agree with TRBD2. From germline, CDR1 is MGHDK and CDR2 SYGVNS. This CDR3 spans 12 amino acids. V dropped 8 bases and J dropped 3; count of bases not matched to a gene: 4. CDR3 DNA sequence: TGTGCCAGCGGGGGGGGATACTACGAGCAGTACTTC. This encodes CASGGGYYEQYF.

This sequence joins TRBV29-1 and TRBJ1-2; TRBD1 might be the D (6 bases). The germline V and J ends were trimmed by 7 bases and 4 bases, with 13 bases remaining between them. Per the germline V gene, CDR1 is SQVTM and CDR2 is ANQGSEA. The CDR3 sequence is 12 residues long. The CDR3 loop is CSATTGIYGYTF. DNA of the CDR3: TGCAGCGCCACAACAGGGATCTATGGCTACACCTTC.

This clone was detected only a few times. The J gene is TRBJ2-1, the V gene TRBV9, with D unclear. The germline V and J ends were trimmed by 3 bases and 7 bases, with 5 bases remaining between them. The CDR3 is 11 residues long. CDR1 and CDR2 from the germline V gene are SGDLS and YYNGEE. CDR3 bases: TGTGCCAGCAGCGCCGGAAATGAGCAGTTCTTC. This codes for CASSAGNEQFF.

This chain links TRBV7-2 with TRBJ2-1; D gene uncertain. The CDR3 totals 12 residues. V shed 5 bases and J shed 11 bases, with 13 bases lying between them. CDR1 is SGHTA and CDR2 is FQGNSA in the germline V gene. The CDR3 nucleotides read TGTGCCAGCAGCCTAAATAAACTCAAGCAGTTCTTC. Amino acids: CASSLNKLKQFF. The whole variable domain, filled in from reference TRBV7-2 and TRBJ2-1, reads GAGVSQSPSNKVTEKGKDVELRCDPISGHTALYWYRQSLGQGLEFLIYFQGNSAPDKSGLPSDRFSAERTGGSVSTLTIQRTQQEDSAVYLCASSLNKLKQFFGPGTRLTVL.

CDR3 bases: TGCGCCAGCAGCCAAGCCGAAGTCCCAGGACAGCCCTACGAGCAGTACTTC. Its translation is CASSQAEVPGQPYEQYF. This chain joins TRBV4-3 and TRBJ2-7; tentative D call: TRBD1 (6 bases). The germline V and J ends were trimmed by 1 base and 2 bases, with 18 bases remaining between them. The CDR3 is 17 amino acids. The germline CDR1 and CDR2 sequences are LGHNA and YSLEER.

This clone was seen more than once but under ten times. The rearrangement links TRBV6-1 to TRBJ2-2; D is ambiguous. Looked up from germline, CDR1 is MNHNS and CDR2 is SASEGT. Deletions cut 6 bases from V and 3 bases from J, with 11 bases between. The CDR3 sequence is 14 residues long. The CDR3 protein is CASSQAVHTGELFF. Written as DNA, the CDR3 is TGTGCCAGCAGCCAGGCGGTTCACACCGGGGAGCTGTTTTTT.

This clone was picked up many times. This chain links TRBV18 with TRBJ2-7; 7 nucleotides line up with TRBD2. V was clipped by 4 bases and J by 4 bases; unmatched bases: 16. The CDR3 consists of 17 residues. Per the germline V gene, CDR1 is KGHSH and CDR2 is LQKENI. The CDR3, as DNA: TGTGCCAGCTCACGAAGACCAGGAAGCGGGAATAGTTACGAGCAGTACTTC. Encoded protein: CASSRRPGSGNSYEQYF.

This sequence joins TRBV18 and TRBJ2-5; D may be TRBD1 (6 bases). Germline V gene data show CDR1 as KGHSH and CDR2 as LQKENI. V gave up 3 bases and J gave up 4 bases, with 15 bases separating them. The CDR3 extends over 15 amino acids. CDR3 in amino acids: CASSPSYQQGETQYF. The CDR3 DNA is TGTGCCAGCTCACCCTCTTATCAACAGGGAGAGACCCAGTACTTC. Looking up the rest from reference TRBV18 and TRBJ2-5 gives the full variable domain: NAGVMQNPRHLVRRRGQEARLRCSPMKGHSHVYWYRQLPEEGLKFMVYLQKENIIDESGMPKERFSAEFPKEGPSILRIQQVVRGDSAAYFCASSPSYQQGETQYFGPGTRLLVL.

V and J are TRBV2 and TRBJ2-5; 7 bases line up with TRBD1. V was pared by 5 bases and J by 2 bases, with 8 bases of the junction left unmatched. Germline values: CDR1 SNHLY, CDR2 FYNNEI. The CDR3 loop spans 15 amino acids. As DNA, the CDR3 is TGTGCCAGCAGTCTTGAGGGACAGAGGCAAGAGACCCAGTACTTC. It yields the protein CASSLEGQRQETQYF.

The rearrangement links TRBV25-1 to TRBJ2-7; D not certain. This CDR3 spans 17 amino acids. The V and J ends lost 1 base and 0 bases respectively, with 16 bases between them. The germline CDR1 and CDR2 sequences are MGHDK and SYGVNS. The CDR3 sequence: CASSESSHASSSYEQYF. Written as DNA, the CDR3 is TGTGCCAGCAGTGAATCCTCCCACGCATCTAGCTCCTACGAGCAGTACTTC.

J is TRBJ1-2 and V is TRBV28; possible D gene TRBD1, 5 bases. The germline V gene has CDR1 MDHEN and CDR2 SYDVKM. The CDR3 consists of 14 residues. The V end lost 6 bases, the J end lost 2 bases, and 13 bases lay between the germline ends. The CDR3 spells CASRHGTANYGYTF. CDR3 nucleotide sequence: TGTGCCAGCAGACACGGGACGGCGAACTATGGCTACACCTTC.

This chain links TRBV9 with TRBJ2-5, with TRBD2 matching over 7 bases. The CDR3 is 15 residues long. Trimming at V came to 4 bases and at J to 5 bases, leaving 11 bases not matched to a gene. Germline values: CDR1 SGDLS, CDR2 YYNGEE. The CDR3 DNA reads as TGTGCCAGCAGCCTATCAACGGGGGAGGGGGAGACCCAGTACTTC. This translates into CASSLSTGEGETQYF.

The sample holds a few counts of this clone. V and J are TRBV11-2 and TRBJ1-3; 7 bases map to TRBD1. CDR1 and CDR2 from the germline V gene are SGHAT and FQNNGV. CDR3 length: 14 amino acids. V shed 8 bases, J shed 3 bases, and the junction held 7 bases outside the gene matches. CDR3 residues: CASRSGQIGNTIYF. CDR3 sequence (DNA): TGTGCCAGCCGATCGGGACAGATTGGAAACACCATATATTTT.

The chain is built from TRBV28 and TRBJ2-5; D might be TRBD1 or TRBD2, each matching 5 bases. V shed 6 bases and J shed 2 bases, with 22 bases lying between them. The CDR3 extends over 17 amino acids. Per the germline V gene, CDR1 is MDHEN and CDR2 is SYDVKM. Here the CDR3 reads CASSLIRGGSRQETQYF. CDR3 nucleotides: TGTGCCAGCAGCCTCATAAGGGGCGGGTCTAGACAAGAGACCCAGTACTTC.